This is a list of T cell receptor beta chains from one sample in a study of OX40 agonist ivuxolimab in advanced cancers. Repertoires were generated with immunoSEQ multiplex PCR, while TCRdb's copy carries only in-frame clones and drops some. The table includes around 78,000 clones, about 84% detected once. The sequences come from CD4+ or CD8+ T cells sorted from blood, collected in a trial of the OX40 agonist ivuxolimab. Receptors were obtained from an adult with an advanced solid tumor such as melanoma, head and neck, liver or kidney cancer. The CDR3 runs from the conserved cysteine through the conserved F or W. Fields, in order: clone size, J gene, V gene, D gene, CDR3 DNA, CDR3 protein. A D gene is named only where the DNA matches it firmly. The size entry is marked missing in some rows and otherwise reads once, few, many or a size class.

abundance: .; j_gene: TRBJ2-7; v_gene: TRBV5-1; d_gene: .; CDR3nt: TGTGCCAGCAGCCGGGGAGTGGATGAATACTTC; CDR3aa: CASSRGVDEYF
abundance: .; j_gene: TRBJ2-1; v_gene: TRBV9; d_gene: .; CDR3nt: TGTGCCAGCAGCGTAAGAGCAAGCGAGCAGTTCTTC; CDR3aa: CASSVRASEQFF
abundance: .; j_gene: TRBJ2-3; v_gene: TRBV9; d_gene: .; CDR3nt: TGTGCCAGCAGCGTAGATAGCCAAGGGGGCACAGATACGCAGTATTTT; CDR3aa: CASSVDSQGGTDTQYF
abundance: medium-sized; j_gene: TRBJ2-7; v_gene: TRBV27; d_gene: .; CDR3nt: TGTGCCAGCAGACTGTCCAGGGACCACTACGAGCAGTACTTC; CDR3aa: CASRLSRDHYEQYF
abundance: .; j_gene: TRBJ2-7; v_gene: TRBV6-1; d_gene: .; CDR3nt: TGTGCCAGCAGAAGGGGGTCCTACGAGCAGTACTTC; CDR3aa: CASRRGSYEQYF
abundance: .; j_gene: TRBJ1-1; v_gene: TRBV27; d_gene: TRBD1; CDR3nt: TGTGCCGCCCAAACGGGACAGGGTGGGGTCCACACTGAAGCTTTCTTT; CDR3aa: CAAQTGQGGVHTEAFF
abundance: .; j_gene: TRBJ1-1; v_gene: TRBV27; d_gene: .; CDR3nt: TGTGCCAGCAGTTCTCCAGTGAACACTGAAGCTTTCTTT; CDR3aa: CASSSPVNTEAFF
abundance: .; j_gene: TRBJ2-3; v_gene: TRBV9; d_gene: .; CDR3nt: TGTGCCAGCAGCGGGTTGCTGGCAGCAGATACGCAGTATTTT; CDR3aa: CASSGLLAADTQYF
abundance: .; j_gene: TRBJ1-2; v_gene: TRBV5-1; d_gene: .; CDR3nt: TGCGCCAGCAGCCCCGACGATTCTAACTATGGCTACACCTTC; CDR3aa: CASSPDDSNYGYTF
abundance: .; j_gene: TRBJ2-7; v_gene: TRBV4-2; d_gene: .; CDR3nt: TGTGCCAGCAGCTTGGGACAAGTACGAGAGCAGTACTTC; CDR3aa: CASSLGQVREQYF
abundance: .; j_gene: TRBJ2-7; v_gene: TRBV19; d_gene: TRBD1; CDR3nt: TGTGCCAGTAGGGAGACAGGGGGTCGGAACGAGCAGTACTTC; CDR3aa: CASRETGGRNEQYF
abundance: .; j_gene: TRBJ2-5; v_gene: TRBV5-1; d_gene: TRBD1; CDR3nt: TGCGCCAGCAGCTTGGATGACAGGGGGTACCAAGAGACCCAGTACTTC; CDR3aa: CASSLDDRGYQETQYF
abundance: .; j_gene: TRBJ1-4; v_gene: TRBV7-9; d_gene: .; CDR3nt: TGTGCCAGCAGTCGGAAGGAAGTAGAACTGTTTTTT; CDR3aa: CASSRKEVELFF
abundance: .; j_gene: TRBJ2-1; v_gene: TRBV14; d_gene: .; CDR3nt: TGTGCCAGCAGCCAAGCCGGGGGCAGGGGGTATCTGATTTCCTACAATGAGCAGTTCTTC; CDR3aa: CASSQAGGRGYLISYNEQFF
abundance: .; j_gene: TRBJ1-5; v_gene: TRBV15; d_gene: TRBD1; CDR3nt: TGTGCCACCAGCAGGATACAGGGGGCGCAGCCCCAGCATTTT; CDR3aa: CATSRIQGAQPQHF
abundance: .; j_gene: TRBJ1-6; v_gene: TRBV5-5; d_gene: TRBD1; CDR3nt: TGTGCCAGCAGCACCGGACAGGATCCCTATAATTCACCCCTCCACTTT; CDR3aa: CASSTGQDPYNSPLHF
abundance: .; j_gene: TRBJ1-1; v_gene: TRBV5-4; d_gene: .; CDR3nt: TGTGCCAGCACAATCGCCGGGATTCACGGCAGCAGGGCTTTCTTT; CDR3aa: CASTIAGIHGSRAFF
abundance: .; j_gene: TRBJ2-5; v_gene: TRBV2; d_gene: TRBD1; CDR3nt: TGTGCCAGCAGGGGGACAGGGGGCTATGAGACCCAGTACTTC; CDR3aa: CASRGTGGYETQYF
abundance: .; j_gene: TRBJ1-2; v_gene: TRBV27; d_gene: TRBD1; CDR3nt: TGTGCCAGCAGTGTGATACAGGGGATTGGTTACTATGGCTACACCTTC; CDR3aa: CASSVIQGIGYYGYTF
abundance: .; j_gene: TRBJ2-3; v_gene: TRBV7-6; d_gene: .; CDR3nt: TGTGCCAGCAGCTTACGGCCTGCAACTAGCGATACGCAGTATTTT; CDR3aa: CASSLRPATSDTQYF
abundance: .; j_gene: TRBJ2-4; v_gene: TRBV6-4; d_gene: TRBD2; CDR3nt: TGTGCCAGCAGTGACGGGACTAGCGGGAGTCTAGCCAAAAACATTCAGTACTTC; CDR3aa: CASSDGTSGSLAKNIQYF
abundance: .; j_gene: TRBJ1-1; v_gene: TRBV6-5; d_gene: TRBD1; CDR3nt: TGTGCCAGCAGTTCGGCCGGGACAGGGTCCACTGAAGCTTTCTTT; CDR3aa: CASSSAGTGSTEAFF
abundance: .; j_gene: TRBJ2-7; v_gene: TRBV9; d_gene: .; CDR3nt: TGTGCCAGCAGCGTAGGGGGGGGCCCCTACGAGCAGTACTTC; CDR3aa: CASSVGGGPYEQYF
abundance: few; j_gene: TRBJ2-7; v_gene: TRBV6-6; d_gene: .; CDR3nt: TGTGCCAGCAGTTACCGGCGGAGCTACGAGCAGTACTTC; CDR3aa: CASSYRRSYEQYF
abundance: .; j_gene: TRBJ2-2; v_gene: TRBV7-6; d_gene: TRBD2; CDR3nt: TGTGCCAGCAGTTCTCAACTAGCGGGAGGGATCGGGGAGCTGTTTTTT; CDR3aa: CASSSQLAGGIGELFF
abundance: .; j_gene: TRBJ2-3; v_gene: TRBV27; d_gene: TRBD2; CDR3nt: TGTGCCAGCAGTTTATCGGCGGGAGGCACCACAGATACGCAGTATTTT; CDR3aa: CASSLSAGGTTDTQYF
abundance: .; j_gene: TRBJ1-2; v_gene: TRBV18; d_gene: TRBD1; CDR3nt: TGTGCCAGCTCACCACCGTACCAGGGGGTCAGTTCTGGCTACACCTTC; CDR3aa: CASSPPYQGVSSGYTF
abundance: .; j_gene: TRBJ2-2; v_gene: TRBV18; d_gene: .; CDR3nt: TGTGCCAGCTCGCTCGCTCAGGGGATGTCGACCGGGGAGCTGTTTTTT; CDR3aa: CASSLAQGMSTGELFF
abundance: .; j_gene: TRBJ1-6; v_gene: TRBV4-1; d_gene: .; CDR3nt: TGCGCCAGCAGCCAAGTTTCGGGGTACTCCTATAATTCACCCCTCCACTTT; CDR3aa: CASSQVSGYSYNSPLHF
abundance: .; j_gene: TRBJ2-7; v_gene: TRBV7-2; d_gene: .; CDR3nt: TGTGCCAGCAGCTTAGACCGAAATCCCTCCTACGAGCAGTACTTC; CDR3aa: CASSLDRNPSYEQYF
abundance: .; j_gene: TRBJ2-5; v_gene: TRBV4-3; d_gene: TRBD2; CDR3nt: TGCGCCAGCAGCCAGGGGAGGGGAAAGACCCAGTACTTC; CDR3aa: CASSQGRGKTQYF
abundance: many; j_gene: TRBJ1-5; v_gene: TRBV7-9; d_gene: .; CDR3nt: TGTGTCAGGCCTGATCAGCCCCAGCATTTT; CDR3aa: CVRPDQPQHF
abundance: few; j_gene: TRBJ1-4; v_gene: TRBV7-9; d_gene: TRBD1; CDR3nt: TGTGCCAGCAGCTTAGCCGGGACAGGGAATGAAAAACTGTTTTTT; CDR3aa: CASSLAGTGNEKLFF
abundance: .; j_gene: TRBJ1-1; v_gene: TRBV2; d_gene: .; CDR3nt: TGTGCCAGCAGTCCGGGAACTAGAAGAGCTTTCTTT; CDR3aa: CASSPGTRRAFF
abundance: .; j_gene: TRBJ2-5; v_gene: TRBV27; d_gene: .; CDR3nt: TGTGCCAGCAGTTTATCGGCAGACTATAAGACCCAGTACTTC; CDR3aa: CASSLSADYKTQYF
abundance: .; j_gene: TRBJ1-2; v_gene: TRBV9; d_gene: .; CDR3nt: TGTGCCAGCAGCGTAGCCCAGGGCAACTATGGCTACACCTTC; CDR3aa: CASSVAQGNYGYTF
abundance: .; j_gene: TRBJ2-1; v_gene: TRBV29-1; d_gene: TRBD1; CDR3nt: TGCAGCTCCTGGGTTCCAGGGGGATGGAATGAGCAGTTCTTC; CDR3aa: CSSWVPGGWNEQFF
abundance: .; j_gene: TRBJ1-6; v_gene: TRBV2; d_gene: .; CDR3nt: TGTGCCAGCAGGGGCAGGGGCTCGAATTCACCCCTCCACTTT; CDR3aa: CASRGRGSNSPLHF
abundance: .; j_gene: TRBJ2-1; v_gene: TRBV10-3; d_gene: .; CDR3nt: TGTGCCAGCTGCGGGTTGGCCAATGAGCAGTTCTTC; CDR3aa: CASCGLANEQFF
abundance: .; j_gene: TRBJ1-5; v_gene: TRBV15; d_gene: .; CDR3nt: TGTGCCACCAGCCGGAGACCTGTGACAGTAAGCAATCAGCCCCAGCATTTT; CDR3aa: CATSRRPVTVSNQPQHF
abundance: .; j_gene: TRBJ2-1; v_gene: TRBV5-6; d_gene: TRBD2; CDR3nt: TGTGCCAGCAGCACAAGACTAGCGGGAGGGTCCTCCTACAATGAGCAGTTCTTC; CDR3aa: CASSTRLAGGSSYNEQFF
abundance: once; j_gene: TRBJ2-3; v_gene: TRBV9; d_gene: TRBD2; CDR3nt: TGTGCCAGCAGCCCGACTAGCGGGACTTCAGATACGCAGTATTTT; CDR3aa: CASSPTSGTSDTQYF
abundance: .; j_gene: TRBJ1-1; v_gene: TRBV2; d_gene: .; CDR3nt: TGTGCCAGCAGTGGGTACCCGGCCGGGTTTAAGGTGAACACTGAAGCTTTCTTT; CDR3aa: CASSGYPAGFKVNTEAFF
abundance: .; j_gene: TRBJ1-2; v_gene: TRBV28; d_gene: .; CDR3nt: TGTGCCAGCAGTGCGGACTTGAATGGCTACACCTTC; CDR3aa: CASSADLNGYTF